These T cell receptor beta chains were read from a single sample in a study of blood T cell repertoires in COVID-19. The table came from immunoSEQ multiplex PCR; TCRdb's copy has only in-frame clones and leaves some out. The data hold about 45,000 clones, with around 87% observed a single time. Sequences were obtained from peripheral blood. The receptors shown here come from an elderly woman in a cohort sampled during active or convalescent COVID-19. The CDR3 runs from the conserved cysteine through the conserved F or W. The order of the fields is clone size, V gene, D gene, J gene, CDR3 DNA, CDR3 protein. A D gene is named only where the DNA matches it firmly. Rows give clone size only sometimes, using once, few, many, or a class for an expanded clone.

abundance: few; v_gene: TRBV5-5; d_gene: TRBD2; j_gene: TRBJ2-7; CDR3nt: TGTGCCAGCCGCAGCACAGGGACTAGCTACGAGCAGTACTTC; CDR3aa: CASRSTGTSYEQYF
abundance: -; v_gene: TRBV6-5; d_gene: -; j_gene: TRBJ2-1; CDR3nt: TGTGCCAGCAATCCGGGACTGGGAGCCCAGAAGCAGTTCTTC; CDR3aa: CASNPGLGAQKQFF
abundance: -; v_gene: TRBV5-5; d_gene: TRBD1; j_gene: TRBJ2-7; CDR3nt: TGTGCCAGCAGCGTAACCATCGGACAGGGCCCATACGAGCAGTACTTC; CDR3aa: CASSVTIGQGPYEQYF
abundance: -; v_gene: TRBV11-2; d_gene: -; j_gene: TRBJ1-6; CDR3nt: TGTGCCAGCAGCTTAGAGGCTTCACCCCTCCACTTT; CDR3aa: CASSLEASPLHF
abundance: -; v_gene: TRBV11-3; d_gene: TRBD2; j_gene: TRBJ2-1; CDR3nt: TGTGCCAGCAGCCCGGGACTAGCGGGAATTTACGATGAGCAGTTCTTC; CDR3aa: CASSPGLAGIYDEQFF
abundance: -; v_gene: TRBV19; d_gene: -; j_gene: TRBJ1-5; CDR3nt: TGTGCCAGTAGTATAGATAGAACTCAGCCCCAGCATTTT; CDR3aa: CASSIDRTQPQHF
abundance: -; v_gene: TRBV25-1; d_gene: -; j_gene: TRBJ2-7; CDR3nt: TGTGCCAGCAGGTCGGCAGGAGGGTACGAGCAGTACTTC; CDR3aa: CASRSAGGYEQYF
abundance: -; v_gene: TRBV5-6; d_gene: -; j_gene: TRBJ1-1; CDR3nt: TGTGCCAGCAGCCTTGTTGCGGGGGCGAGGGAAGCTTTCTTT; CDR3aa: CASSLVAGAREAFF
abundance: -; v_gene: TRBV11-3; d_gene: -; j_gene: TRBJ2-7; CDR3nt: TGTGCCAGCAGCTTTACACAGGGAGAATTCGACGAGCAGTACTTC; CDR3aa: CASSFTQGEFDEQYF
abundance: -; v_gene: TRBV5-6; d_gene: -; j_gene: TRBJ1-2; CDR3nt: TGTGCCAGCAGCTTGAGGAACAGGGCCTATGGCTACACCTTC; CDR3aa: CASSLRNRAYGYTF
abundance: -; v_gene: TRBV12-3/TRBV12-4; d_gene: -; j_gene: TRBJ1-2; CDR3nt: TGTGCCAGCAGCCAACAGGGAATCAACGGCTACACCTTC; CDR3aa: CASSQQGINGYTF
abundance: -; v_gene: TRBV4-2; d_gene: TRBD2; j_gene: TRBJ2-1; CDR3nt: TGTGCCAGCAGCCAAGATAGGCGACTAGCAGGTAATGAGCAGTTCTTC; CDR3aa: CASSQDRRLAGNEQFF
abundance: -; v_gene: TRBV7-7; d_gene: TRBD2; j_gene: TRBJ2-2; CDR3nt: TGTGCTAGCAGCGAGGGACTAGCGGGCGCGAACACCGGGGAGCTGTTTTTT; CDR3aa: CASSEGLAGANTGELFF
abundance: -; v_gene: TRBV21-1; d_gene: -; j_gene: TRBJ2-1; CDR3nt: TGTGCCAGCAGCAAAGTAGTACTAGCGGGCGGCAATGAGCAGTTCTTC; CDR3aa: CASSKVVLAGGNEQFF
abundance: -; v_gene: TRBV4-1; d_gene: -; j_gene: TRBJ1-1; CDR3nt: TGCGCCAGCTCACCAGACGGGCGGAGGTTGGCTTTCTTT; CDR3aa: CASSPDGRRLAFF
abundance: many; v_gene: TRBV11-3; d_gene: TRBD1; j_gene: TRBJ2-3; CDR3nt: TGTGCCAGCAGCTTCCCCCGGGACAGGGTCACAGATACGCAGTATTTT; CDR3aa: CASSFPRDRVTDTQYF
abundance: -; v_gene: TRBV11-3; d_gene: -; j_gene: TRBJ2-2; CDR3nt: TGTGCCAGCAGCTTTACACCTTGGGAGTACACCGGGGAGCTGTTTTTT; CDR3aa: CASSFTPWEYTGELFF
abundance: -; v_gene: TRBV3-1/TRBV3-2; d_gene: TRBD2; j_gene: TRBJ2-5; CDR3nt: TGTGCCAGCAGCCGACGACGGAGCGGGGGGACGGAGACCCAGTACTTC; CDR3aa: CASSRRRSGGTETQYF
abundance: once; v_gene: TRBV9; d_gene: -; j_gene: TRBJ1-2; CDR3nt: TGTGCCAGCAGCGTACCCAGACAGGTATTGTCCCGTGGCTACACCTTC; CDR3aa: CASSVPRQVLSRGYTF
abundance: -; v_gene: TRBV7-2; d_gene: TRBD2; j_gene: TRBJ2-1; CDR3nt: TGTGCCAGCAGCTTAGTTGCAGCGGGGGGGCTCAATGAGCAGTTCTTC; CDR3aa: CASSLVAAGGLNEQFF
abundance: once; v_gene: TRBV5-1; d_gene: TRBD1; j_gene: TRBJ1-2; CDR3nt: TGCGCCAGCAGCCAAGGGACAGCTAACTATGGCTACACCTTC; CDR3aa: CASSQGTANYGYTF
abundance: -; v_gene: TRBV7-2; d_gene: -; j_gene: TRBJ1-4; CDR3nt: TGTGCCAGCAGCTTCACTAGGGCTGAAAAACTGTTTTTT; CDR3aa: CASSFTRAEKLFF
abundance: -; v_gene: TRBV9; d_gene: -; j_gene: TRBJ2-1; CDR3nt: TGTGCCAGCAGCGTAGATTCTAGCAATGAGCAGTTCTTC; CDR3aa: CASSVDSSNEQFF
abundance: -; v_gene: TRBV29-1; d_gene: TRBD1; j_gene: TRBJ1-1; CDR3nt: TGCAGCGTGTGGGACAGCATGAACACTGAAGCTTTCTTT; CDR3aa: CSVWDSMNTEAFF
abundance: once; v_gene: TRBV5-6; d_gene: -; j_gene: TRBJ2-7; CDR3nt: TGTGCCAGCAGCTTGAGAGCCTACGAGCAGTACTTC; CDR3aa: CASSLRAYEQYF
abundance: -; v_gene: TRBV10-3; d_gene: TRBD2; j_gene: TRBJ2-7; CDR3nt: TGTGCCATCAGTGAGAGCGGGAGCGGGTACGAGCAGTACTTC; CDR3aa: CAISESGSGYEQYF
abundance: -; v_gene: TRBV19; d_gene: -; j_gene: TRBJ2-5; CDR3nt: TGTGCCAGTAGCTCCCACAGGCAAGGGGAGACCCAGTACTTC; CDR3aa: CASSSHRQGETQYF
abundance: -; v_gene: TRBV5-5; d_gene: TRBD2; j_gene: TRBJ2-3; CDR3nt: TGTGCCAGCAGCTTTAGCGGGATTAAATTAGATACGCAGTATTTT; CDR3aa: CASSFSGIKLDTQYF
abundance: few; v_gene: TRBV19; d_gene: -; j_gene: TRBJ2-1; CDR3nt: TGTGCCAGTAGTATGGGGAGAGGGCCGGCGGATTACAATGAGCAGTTCTTC; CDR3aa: CASSMGRGPADYNEQFF
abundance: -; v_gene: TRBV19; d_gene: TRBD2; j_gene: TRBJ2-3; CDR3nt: TGTGCCAGTCGAACACTAGCGGGGGGTAGCACAGATACGCAGTATTTT; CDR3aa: CASRTLAGGSTDTQYF
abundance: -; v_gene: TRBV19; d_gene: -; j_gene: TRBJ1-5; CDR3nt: TGTGCCAGTAGTATAGCCGTCGACGGGGGGAGCAATCAGCCCCAGCATTTT; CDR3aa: CASSIAVDGGSNQPQHF
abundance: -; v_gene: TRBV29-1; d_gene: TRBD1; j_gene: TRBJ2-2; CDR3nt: TGCAGCGTAAAGGGACAGGGGAGGAACACCGGGGAGCTGTTTTTT; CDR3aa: CSVKGQGRNTGELFF
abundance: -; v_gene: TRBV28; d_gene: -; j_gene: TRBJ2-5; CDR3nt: TGTGCCAGCAAGGGGGGGAACCTCCAAGAGACCCAGTACTTC; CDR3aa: CASKGGNLQETQYF
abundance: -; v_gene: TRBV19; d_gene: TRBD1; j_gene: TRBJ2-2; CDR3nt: TGTGCCAGTACATTGGGACAGGGCTTCACCGGGGAGCTGTTTTTT; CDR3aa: CASTLGQGFTGELFF
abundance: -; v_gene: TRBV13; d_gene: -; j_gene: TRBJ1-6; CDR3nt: TGTGCCAGCAGACCTCGACAGACTTATAATTCACCCCTCCACTTT; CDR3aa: CASRPRQTYNSPLHF
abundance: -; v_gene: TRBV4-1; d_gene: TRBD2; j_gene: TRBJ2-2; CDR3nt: TGCGCCAGCAACCTAGCGGGAGGGGGTATCGGGGAGCTGTTTTTT; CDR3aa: CASNLAGGGIGELFF
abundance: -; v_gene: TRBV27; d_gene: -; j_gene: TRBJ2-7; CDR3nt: TGTGCCAGCAGTTTAGTTAACAGGGCCGGGGAGCAGTACTTC; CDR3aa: CASSLVNRAGEQYF
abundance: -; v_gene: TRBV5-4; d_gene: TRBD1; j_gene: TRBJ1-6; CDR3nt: TGTGCCAGCAGCTTGGAGGGGGCTAGTTCACCCCTCCACTTT; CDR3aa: CASSLEGASSPLHF
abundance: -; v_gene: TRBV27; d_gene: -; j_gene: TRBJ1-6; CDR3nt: TGTGCCAGCAGTTCCCGCCGGGGTAACTATAATTCACCCCTCCACTTT; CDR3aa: CASSSRRGNYNSPLHF
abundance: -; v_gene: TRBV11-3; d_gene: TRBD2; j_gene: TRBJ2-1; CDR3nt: TGTGCCAGCAGCTTTCACCCCGGGTGGGCGGGGGACAATGAGCAGTTCTTC; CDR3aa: CASSFHPGWAGDNEQFF
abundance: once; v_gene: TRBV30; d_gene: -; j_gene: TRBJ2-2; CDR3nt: TGTGCCTGGAGTCTCACCTACGTCCCCGGGGAGCTGTTTTTT; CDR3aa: CAWSLTYVPGELFF
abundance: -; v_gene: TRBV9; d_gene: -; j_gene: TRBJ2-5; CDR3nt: TGTGCCAGCAGCGCAGGACAGCAAGAGACCCAGTACTTC; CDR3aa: CASSAGQQETQYF